A selection of T cell receptor beta chains follows, all from one sample in a study of shared clonotypes between healthy human individuals. The repertoire was sequenced with immunoSEQ multiplex PCR; TCRdb's copy has only in-frame clones and lacks some. This table holds about 650,000 clones, roughly 95% found once. Sequenced input: naive CD8+ T cells sorted from blood. The receptors originated from a woman in her 30s in good health. The CDR3 runs from the conserved cysteine through the conserved F or W. Fields, in order: V gene, J gene, D gene, clone size, CDR3 protein, CDR3 DNA. The D gene is left open where the match is weak. Rows give clone size only sometimes, using once, few, many, or a class for an expanded clone.

v_gene: TRBV9
j_gene: TRBJ2-7
d_gene: .
abundance: .
CDR3aa: CASSVSGNTYEQYF
CDR3nt: TGTGCCAGCAGCGTCTCCGGGAATACCTACGAGCAGTACTTC

v_gene: TRBV5-1
j_gene: TRBJ2-7
d_gene: TRBD1
abundance: .
CDR3aa: CASSLGQGVYEQYF
CDR3nt: TGCGCCAGCAGCTTGGGACAGGGAGTTTACGAGCAGTACTTC

v_gene: TRBV14
j_gene: TRBJ2-7
d_gene: TRBD1
abundance: .
CDR3aa: CASSSERGPREQYF
CDR3nt: TGTGCCAGCAGCTCTGAAAGGGGGCCTAGGGAGCAGTACTTC

v_gene: TRBV7-9
j_gene: TRBJ2-7
d_gene: TRBD2
abundance: .
CDR3aa: CASSSGLADSNRAYEQYF
CDR3nt: TGTGCCAGCAGCTCGGGACTAGCGGATTCCAATCGTGCCTACGAGCAGTACTTC

v_gene: TRBV6-5
j_gene: TRBJ2-7
d_gene: TRBD2
abundance: .
CDR3aa: CASSYGPSGSAYEQYF
CDR3nt: TGTGCCAGCAGTTACGGTCCGAGCGGGAGTGCTTACGAGCAGTACTTC

v_gene: TRBV5-6
j_gene: TRBJ2-6
d_gene: TRBD1
abundance: .
CDR3aa: CASSLEGAGGANVLTF
CDR3nt: TGTGCCAGCAGCTTGGAGGGGGCTGGCGGGGCCAACGTCCTGACTTTC

v_gene: TRBV5-1
j_gene: TRBJ2-3
d_gene: .
abundance: .
CDR3aa: CASSFYREDTQYF
CDR3nt: TGCGCCAGCAGCTTCTACAGGGAAGATACGCAGTATTTT

v_gene: TRBV19
j_gene: TRBJ2-1
d_gene: .
abundance: .
CDR3aa: CASSRTSSNEQFF
CDR3nt: TGTGCCAGTAGTAGAACATCCTCCAATGAGCAGTTCTTC

v_gene: TRBV7-9
j_gene: TRBJ2-7
d_gene: TRBD2
abundance: .
CDR3aa: CASSPIGEGGYEQYF
CDR3nt: TGTGCCAGCAGCCCGATAGGGGAGGGTGGTTACGAGCAGTACTTC

v_gene: TRBV18
j_gene: TRBJ2-1
d_gene: TRBD2
abundance: .
CDR3aa: CASSPTRGTSFNEQFF
CDR3nt: TGTGCCAGCTCACCAACCCGCGGGACTAGCTTCAATGAGCAGTTCTTC

v_gene: TRBV27
j_gene: TRBJ2-2
d_gene: TRBD2
abundance: .
CDR3aa: CASSLIAGKGTGELFF
CDR3nt: TGTGCCAGCAGTCTGATAGCGGGAAAGGGCACCGGGGAGCTGTTTTTT

v_gene: TRBV5-1
j_gene: TRBJ1-5
d_gene: .
abundance: .
CDR3aa: CASSLDLTGPGQPQHF
CDR3nt: TGCGCCAGCAGCTTGGATCTAACAGGCCCCGGACAGCCCCAGCATTTT

v_gene: TRBV29-1
j_gene: TRBJ1-1
d_gene: .
abundance: .
CDR3aa: CSVEGQGMNTEAFF
CDR3nt: TGCAGCGTTGAGGGGCAGGGGATGAACACTGAAGCTTTCTTT

v_gene: TRBV5-4
j_gene: TRBJ2-7
d_gene: .
abundance: .
CDR3aa: CASSSQQEYEQYF
CDR3nt: TGTGCCAGCAGCTCTCAACAGGAATACGAGCAGTACTTC

v_gene: TRBV4-1
j_gene: TRBJ1-5
d_gene: .
abundance: .
CDR3aa: CASSQAGQLQPQHF
CDR3nt: TGCGCCAGCAGCCAAGCTGGACAGTTGCAGCCCCAGCATTTT

v_gene: TRBV28
j_gene: TRBJ1-1
d_gene: .
abundance: .
CDR3aa: CASSLLMQGSTEAFF
CDR3nt: TGTGCCAGCAGTTTACTTATGCAGGGGTCCACTGAAGCTTTCTTT

v_gene: TRBV15
j_gene: TRBJ2-2
d_gene: .
abundance: .
CDR3aa: CATSRDRDGNTGELFF
CDR3nt: TGTGCCACCAGCAGAGATAGGGACGGGAACACCGGGGAGCTGTTTTTT

v_gene: TRBV7-8
j_gene: TRBJ2-5
d_gene: .
abundance: once
CDR3aa: CASSNDDQETQYF
CDR3nt: TGTGCCAGCAGCAACGACGATCAAGAGACCCAGTACTTC

v_gene: TRBV28
j_gene: TRBJ2-3
d_gene: .
abundance: .
CDR3aa: CASSFVGRRTDTQYF
CDR3nt: TGTGCCAGCAGTTTTGTCGGGAGAAGAACAGATACGCAGTATTTT

v_gene: TRBV4-1
j_gene: TRBJ2-7
d_gene: .
abundance: once
CDR3aa: CASSQDATEQYF
CDR3nt: TGCGCCAGCAGCCAAGATGCGACCGAGCAGTACTTC

v_gene: TRBV10-2
j_gene: TRBJ2-5
d_gene: .
abundance: .
CDR3aa: CASSELMQGPQETQYF
CDR3nt: TGCGCCAGCAGTGAACTGATGCAGGGACCCCAAGAGACCCAGTACTTC